The T cell receptor beta chain described here comes from a study of T cell changes during pregnancy in multiple sclerosis. V was trimmed by 0 bases and J by 3 bases, leaving 13 bases between them. The germline CDR1 and CDR2 sequences are SGHRS and YFSETQ. CDR3 length equals 15 residues. Here immunoSEQ multiplex PCR was the method, and the copy in TCRdb shows in-frame clones only, minus some. The sample shows tens of thousands of clones, approximately 93% of them seen only once. The clonotype comes from a female donor with multiple sclerosis, enrolled in a pregnancy study. Sequences were derived from CD8+ T cells from peripheral blood mononuclear cells, sampled in the third trimester of pregnancy. The chain has TRBV5-1 and TRBJ2-7; tentatively, D is TRBD2 (5 bases). The CDR3 coding sequence is TGCGCCAGCAGCTTGGATCGGGGTCTTGGCTACGAGCAGTACTTC. As protein: CASSLDRGLGYEQYF.